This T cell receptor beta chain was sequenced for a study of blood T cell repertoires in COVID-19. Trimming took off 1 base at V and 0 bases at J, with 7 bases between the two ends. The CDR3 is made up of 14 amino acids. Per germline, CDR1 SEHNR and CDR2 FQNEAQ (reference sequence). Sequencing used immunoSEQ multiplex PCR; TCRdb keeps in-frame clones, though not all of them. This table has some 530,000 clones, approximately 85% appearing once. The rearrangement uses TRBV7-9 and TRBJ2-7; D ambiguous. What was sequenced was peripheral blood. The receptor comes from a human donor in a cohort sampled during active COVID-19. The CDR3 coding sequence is TGTGCCAGCAGCTTAGGAGTGGTCTCCTACGAGCAGTACTTC. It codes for CASSLGVVSYEQYF.